These T cell receptor beta chains were read from a single sample in a study of human T cells and chemical hapten exposure. TCRdb analysed the RACE reads with MiXCR anew, one entry per CDR3 protein. The repertoire holds about 360,000 distinct CDR3 sequences, approximately 5% seen once, with over 2% in the top ten. This specimen consisted of whole blood, obtained in connection with sensitization to the hapten diphenylcyclopropenone (DPC). All receptors derive from a woman between 50 and 59 years old with alopecia areata. Some clones in this sample may be carry-over from other donors' samples. The CDR3 runs from the conserved cysteine through the conserved F or W. A D gene is named only where the DNA matches it firmly. A clone size is listed for some rows: how often the clone was seen (once, few, many), or a class if it is expanded.

clone_size j_call v_call d_call cdr3_aa cdr3_nt
many TRBJ1-3 TRBV12-3/TRBV12-4 TRBD1 CASSYRGTIDGIYF TGTGCCAGCAGTTACAGGGGAACGATAGACGGGATATATTTT
many TRBJ1-5 TRBV7-9 . CASSHNVRDQPQHF TGTGCCAGCAGCCATAACGTCCGAGATCAGCCCCAGCATTTT
many TRBJ2-2 TRBV7-9 . CASRPQTSNGELFF TGTGCCAGCAGGCCTCAAACCTCCAACGGGGAGCTGTTTTTT
many TRBJ2-1 TRBV20-1 . CSAPGLLQSSYNEQFF TGCAGTGCTCCGGGACTTCTACAGAGCTCCTACAATGAGCAGTTCTTC
many TRBJ1-2 TRBV6-6 TRBD1 CASLRGDGYTF TGTGCCAGTCTCAGGGGGGACGGCTACACCTTC
. TRBJ1-1 TRBV7-9 . CASSFKPEAFF TGTGCCAGCAGCTTCAAACCTGAAGCTTTCTTT
few TRBJ1-1 TRBV7-9 . CASSLVGTRTEAFF TGTGCCAGCAGCTTAGTTGGGACGAGGACTGAAGCTTTCTTT
many TRBJ1-4 TRBV5-1 . CASSLAYGKLFF TGCGCCAGCAGCTTGGCATACGGAAAACTGTTTTTT
many TRBJ1-1 TRBV7-9 . CASSTSLLYTEAFF TGTGCCAGCAGCACATCGCTGTTATACACTGAAGCTTTCTTT
many TRBJ2-5 TRBV27 . CAIISETQYF TGTGCCATCATCAGCGAGACCCAGTACTTC
many TRBJ1-3 TRBV12-3/TRBV12-4 . CASTRNSGAGGNTIYF TGTGCCAGCACCAGAAACAGCGGTGCTGGTGGAAACACCATATATTTT
many TRBJ1-5 TRBV5-6 . CASSLGGYHSNQPQHF TGTGCCAGCAGCTTGGGAGGCTATCATAGCAATCAGCCCCAGCATTTT
many TRBJ2-3 TRBV4-2 . CASSQAGAADTQYF TGTGCCAGCAGCCAAGCGGGGGCCGCAGATACGCAGTATTTT
. TRBJ2-1 TRBV6-5 . CASSYAAGSYNEQFF TGTGCCAGCAGTTACGCGGCAGGCAGCTACAATGAGCAGTTCTTC